Presented here are 27 T cell receptor beta chains from one specimen sequenced in a study of monozygotic twins with inflammatory bowel disease. From the 5' RACE reads, TCRdb lists one entry per CDR3 protein and no DNA. This sample's table reports approximately 400,000 distinct CDR3 sequences. The specimen was blood. These receptors were obtained from a human donor with ulcerative colitis or Crohn's disease, or a healthy co-twin of an affected twin (not recorded which).

The chain links TRBV4-1 to TRBJ2-7; TCRdb lists TRBD1, though no DNA is available to test this call. There are 14 residues in the CDR3. Germline CDR1 is MGHRA and CDR2 is YSYEKL. The CDR3 sequence is CASSQDRGEGEQYF.

The genes are TRBV9 and TRBJ2-3; lacking DNA, the TRBD2 call made by TCRdb goes unchecked. The CDR3 contains 15 residues. Germline V gene sequence: CDR1 SGDLS, CDR2 YYNGEE. Here the CDR3 reads CASSPSGGAMDTQYF. Filled out from reference TRBV9 and TRBJ2-3, the complete variable domain reads DSGVTQTPKHLITATGQRVTLRCSPRSGDLSVYWYQQSLDQGLQFLIQYYNGEERAKGNILERFSAQQFPDLHSELNLSSLELGDSALYFCASSPSGGAMDTQYFGPGTRLTVL.

J is TRBJ1-4 and V is TRBV7-2; the D call of TRBD1 rests on TCRdb alone, since no DNA is present to check it. Germline loops: CDR1 SGHTA, CDR2 FQGNSA. The CDR3 spans 14 residues. The CDR3 loop reads CASSFGRGVEKLFF.

The chain is built from TRBV7-9 and TRBJ1-1; TCRdb selects TRBD1, and the lack of DNA leaves this call unchecked. This CDR3 region has 13 residues. The germline V gene encodes CDR1 SEHNR and CDR2 FQNEAQ (reference sequence). The CDR3: CASGGVMNTEAFF. Full variable domain (remainder filled in from reference TRBV7-9 and TRBJ1-1): DTGVSQNPRHKITKRGQNVTFRCDPISEHNRLYWYRQTLGQGPEFLTYFQNEAQLEKSRLLSDRFSAERPKGSFSTLEIQRTEQGDSAMYLCASGGVMNTEAFFGQGTRLTVV.

V is TRBV18 and J is TRBJ2-5. CDR3 length: 16 residues. Germline V gene sequence: CDR1 KGHSH, CDR2 LQKENI. CDR3 amino acids: CASSPPSGSVRETQYF. The full variable domain, in which reference TRBV18 and TRBJ2-5 provide the parts outside the CDR3, is NAGVMQNPRHLVRRRGQEARLRCSPMKGHSHVYWYRQLPEEGLKFMVYLQKENIIDESGMPKERFSAEFPKEGPSILRIQQVVRGDSAAYFCASSPPSGSVRETQYFGPGTRLLVL.

The chain's CDR3 is CASSRGGGTYEQYF. V gene TRBV4-3 combines with J gene TRBJ2-7; TCRdb outputs TRBD1, but without DNA this stays unchecked. This CDR3 contains 14 residues. CDR1 is LGHNA, CDR2 YSLEER, per germline.

The chain links TRBV7-2 to TRBJ2-5; lacking DNA, the TRBD2 call made by TCRdb goes unchecked. CDR1 is SGHTA, CDR2 FQGNSA, per germline. This CDR3 comprises 15 residues. The CDR3 reads CAARRASGGQETQYF. Full variable domain (remainder filled in from reference TRBV7-2 and TRBJ2-5): GAGVSQSPSNKVTEKGKDVELRCDPISGHTALYWYRQSLGQGLEFLIYFQGNSAPDKSGLPSDRFSAERTGGSVSTLTIQRTQQEDSAVYLCAARRASGGQETQYFGPGTRLLVL.

The chain carries TRBV27 and TRBJ2-3; TCRdb reports TRBD2, a call that lacks DNA to check it against. CDR3 length: 17 residues. Germline V gives CDR1 MNHEY, CDR2 SMNVEV (reference sequence). This CDR3 reads CASSKRTDPGAADTQYF.

The rearrangement uses TRBV7-9 and TRBJ2-7; no DNA is available, so the TRBD2 call from TCRdb remains unchecked. From germline, CDR1 is SEHNR and CDR2 FQNEAQ (reference sequence). This CDR3 contains 14 residues. The CDR3 sequence: CASSSRRAIHEQYF.

The V gene is TRBV6-2 or TRBV6-3, the J gene TRBJ2-7; TCRdb's assignment of TRBD2 cannot be checked, as there is no DNA. The CDR3 consists of 12 residues. Germline V gene lookup returns CDR1 MNHEY and CDR2 SVGEGT. CDR3 in amino acids: CASRDYSYEQYF.

J is TRBJ2-3 and V is TRBV20-1; TCRdb's assignment of TRBD1 cannot be checked, as there is no DNA. This CDR3 has 15 residues. Germline V gene lookup returns CDR1 DFQATT and CDR2 SNEGSKA (reference sequence). CDR3 residues: CSALSRDRATDTQYF.

The CDR3 region is CATSRVDRGFYGYTF. The chain joins TRBV15 to TRBJ1-2; without DNA, the TCRdb call of TRBD1 cannot be checked. CDR3 size: 15 residues. Germline V gene data show CDR1 as LNHNV and CDR2 as YYDKDF (reference sequence).

This CDR3 reads CAISESDRTRNQPQHF. This sequence joins TRBV10-3 and TRBJ1-5; without DNA, the TCRdb call of TRBD1 cannot be checked. This CDR3 is 16 amino acids long. In germline, CDR1 is ENHRY, CDR2 SYGVKD.

This chain links TRBV6-5 with TRBJ1-1; TCRdb's D gene call, TRBD1, goes unchecked for lack of DNA. The CDR3 spans 14 residues. Germline values: CDR1 MNHEY, CDR2 SVGAGI. The CDR3 is CASRYDRGNTEAFF.

The chain is built from TRBV5-6 and TRBJ2-3; TCRdb proposes TRBD1, but this gene call is untestable without DNA. CDR1 and CDR2 from the germline V gene are SGHDT and YYEEEE. CDR3 length equals 16 residues. The CDR3: CASTSPLAVVADTQYF.

The V call is TRBV7-9, the J call TRBJ2-7; the D call from TCRdb, TRBD1, cannot be confirmed without DNA. Germline CDR1 SEHNR, CDR2 FQNEAQ (reference sequence). This CDR3 is 14 amino acids long. The CDR3 is CASRGQGVSYEQYF. The whole variable domain, filled in from reference TRBV7-9 and TRBJ2-7, reads DTGVSQNPRHKITKRGQNVTFRCDPISEHNRLYWYRQTLGQGPEFLTYFQNEAQLEKSRLLSDRFSAERPKGSFSTLEIQRTEQGDSAMYLCASRGQGVSYEQYFGPGTRLTVT.

The chain recombines TRBV24-1 with TRBJ1-2. Germline loops: CDR1 KGHDR, CDR2 SFDVKD. CDR3 length equals 15 residues. CDR3 protein: CATSDPRVLGYGYTF.

The chain carries TRBV7-7 and TRBJ2-1; with no DNA, the TCRdb D assignment of TRBD1 cannot be verified. Germline V gene data show CDR1 as SSHAT and CDR2 as FNYEAQ (reference sequence). This CDR3 comprises 13 residues. CDR3 loop: CASSLIRGDEQFF.

The J gene is TRBJ1-6, the V gene TRBV4-1; there is no DNA to check the TCRdb D call of TRBD1. CDR1 is MGHRA, CDR2 YSYEKL, per germline. CDR3 length equals 16 residues. The CDR3: CASSLTSGTGSSPLHF.

This sequence joins TRBV10-3 and TRBJ2-7. There are 12 residues in the CDR3. Germline V gene lookup returns CDR1 ENHRY and CDR2 SYGVKD. CDR3 region: CAISHTDAEQYF.

The rearrangement joins TRBV4-3 to TRBJ2-7; no DNA is available, so the TRBD1 call from TCRdb remains unchecked. This CDR3 spans 14 amino acids. Germline-derived CDR1 and CDR2 are LGHNA and YSLEER. This CDR3 is CASSPGQGINEQYF.

The V and J genes are TRBV9 and TRBJ2-3; with no DNA, the TCRdb D assignment of TRBD1 cannot be verified. The CDR3 is 16 residues long. CDR1 and CDR2 from the germline V gene are SGDLS and YYNGEE. This CDR3 reads CASTVGGARFADTQYF.

The genes are TRBV7-3 and TRBJ1-2; as DNA is missing, the TRBD1 call by TCRdb cannot be tested. The CDR3 sequence is 12 residues long. Germline CDR1 SGHTA, CDR2 FQGTGA. CDR3 sequence reads: CASSYDGRGYTF.

V gene TRBV29-1 combines with J gene TRBJ1-2. CDR1 and CDR2 from the germline V gene are SQVTM and ANQGSEA. This CDR3 region has 13 residues. CDR3 protein: CSVEDHDQYGYTF.

The CDR3 sequence is CSASPRGTGGANVLTF. This chain connects TRBV20-1 to TRBJ2-6; TCRdb selects TRBD1, and the lack of DNA leaves this call unchecked. The CDR3 is made up of 16 amino acids. CDR1 and CDR2 from the germline V gene are DFQATT and SNEGSKA (reference sequence).

The chain employs TRBV6-1 and TRBJ2-5; TCRdb outputs TRBD2, but without DNA this stays unchecked. The CDR3 is 14 amino acids. CDR1 and CDR2 from the germline V gene are MNHNS and SASEGT. This CDR3 reads CASRSTPASETQYF.

V gene TRBV4-1 combines with J gene TRBJ2-7; TCRdb lists TRBD1, though no DNA is available to test this call. The CDR3 extends over 14 amino acids. Germline lookup yields CDR1 MGHRA and CDR2 YSYEKL. CDR3 protein: CASSQVGVEYEQYF.